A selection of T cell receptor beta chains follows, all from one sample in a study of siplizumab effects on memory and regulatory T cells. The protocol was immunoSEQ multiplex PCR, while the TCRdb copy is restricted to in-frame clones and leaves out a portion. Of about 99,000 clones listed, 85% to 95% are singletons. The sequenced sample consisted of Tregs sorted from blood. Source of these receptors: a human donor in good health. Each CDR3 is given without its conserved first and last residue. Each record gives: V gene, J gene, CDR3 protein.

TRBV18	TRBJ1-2	ASSPGLGPGYT
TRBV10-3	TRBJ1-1	AISGGQNTEAF
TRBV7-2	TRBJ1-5	ASSFDPGTGDQPQH
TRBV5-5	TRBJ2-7	ASSLASGGFSYEQY
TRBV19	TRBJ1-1	ASQGRGLGNTEAF
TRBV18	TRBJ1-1	ASSPTDRETEAF
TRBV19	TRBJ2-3	ASSIGSADTQY
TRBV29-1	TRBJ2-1	SVTTGVMLNEQF
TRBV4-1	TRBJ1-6	ASSQDRLQGQGHNSPLH
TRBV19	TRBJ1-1	ASSSGREKNTEAF
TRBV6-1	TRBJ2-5	ASSEGTSRETQY
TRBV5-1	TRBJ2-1	ASSLFGEQF
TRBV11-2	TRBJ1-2	ASSLGVRQFNYGYT
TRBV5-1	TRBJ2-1	ASSSRTLSGEQF
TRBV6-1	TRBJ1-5	ASSEGTVSNQPQH
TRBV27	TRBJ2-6	ASSPRASGANVLT
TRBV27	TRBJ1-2	ASREKTGEGYT
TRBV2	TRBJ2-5	ASSRGNQETQY
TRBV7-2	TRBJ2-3	ASSLARGRTDTQY
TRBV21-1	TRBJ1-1	ASSTTQGNTEAF
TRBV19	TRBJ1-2	ASSIAASRFYGYT
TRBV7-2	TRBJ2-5	ASSLAQETQY
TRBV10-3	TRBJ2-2	AILPSGSGELF
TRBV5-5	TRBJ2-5	ASSWGETQY
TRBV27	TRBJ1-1	ASSLLGAAEAF
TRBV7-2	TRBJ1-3	ASSSGVSGNTIY
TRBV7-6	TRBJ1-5	ASSLGGGQPQH
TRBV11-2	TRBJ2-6	ASSLVSGGTSGANVLT
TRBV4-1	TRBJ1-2	ASSQVGVLAHT
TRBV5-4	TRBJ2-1	ASSLDSGSYNEQF
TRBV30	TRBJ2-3	AWSGGTQY
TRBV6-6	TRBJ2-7	ATSYYEQY
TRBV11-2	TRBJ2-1	ASSFNRQVRNEQF
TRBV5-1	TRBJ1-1	ASSSLSGEAF
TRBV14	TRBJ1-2	ASSLRQGAGYT
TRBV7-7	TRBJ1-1	ASSLGLMNTEAF
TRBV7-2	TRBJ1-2	ASSLGREGFSNGYT